This T cell receptor (beta chain) was found in a study of blood T cell repertoires in COVID-19. The wider study: The samples span acute and convalescent COVID-19 from the United States, Italy and Spain.

Per the study methods: Estimates of nucleated cell counts were drawn from the amplification of reference gene primers. Sequencing was performed with immunoSEQ multiplex PCR; in TCRdb, only in-frame clones are kept and a portion is missing. The V and J calls and clone size were taken over from that table, and D and trimming were inferred from the DNA. The sample lists 210,000 or so clones, about 85% seen once, with 15% to 20% in the top ten. The CDR3 runs 12 residues. Germline trimming cut 11 bases from V and 3 bases from J; bases unmatched to any gene: 4. In germline, CDR1 is WNHNN, CDR2 SYGVQD (reference sequence). In its sample, this clone was seen a few times.

V gene TRBV10-1 combines with J gene TRBJ2-7, with TRBD1 matching 10 bases. The sample taken for sequencing was peripheral blood. The clonotype comes from an elderly woman with active or convalescent COVID-19. The CDR3: CAEGQGIYEQYF. CDR3 DNA sequence: TGCGCCGAGGGACAGGGGATCTACGAGCAGTACTTC.